The present entry profiles one TCR beta chain with its context. This clone was recorded a few times. The antigen it binds to is not known. Qualities for individual bases were not recorded, and no much larger clone is one base off. In total, 500 to 700 healthy bone marrow donors made up the cohort. At the time of sampling, all cohort members were nominally healthy, though unrecorded immune exposures were likely present. The donor was CMV seropositive and belonged to the group of more than 250 seropositive cohort members. Every donor gave a peripheral blood sample, and the peripheral blood mononuclear cells from that sample were used for TCR beta sequencing. The Qiagen DNeasy Blood Extraction Kit was used to extract genomic DNA from the blood cell samples. This sample was included in a study of cytomegalovirus exposure and HLA in healthy donors (dated by TCRdb to between 2016 and 2019). Background for the entire study: An earlier analysis of more than 550 of the donors reported about 260 Gb of sequence data and 100 million to 120 million unique TCR beta sequences obtained from approximately 180 million T cells. Rather than using new phenotypic data, the later analysis identified candidate immune exposures from TCR beta sequences and from how often those sequences occurred across donors. An early release covering 500 to 750 HLA-typed donors comprised approximately 300 gigabases of sequencing data and about 90 million unique TCR sequences. Every discovery cohort repertoire had been produced on one sequencing platform. Of the 300 to 450 genotyped donors, roughly 85% fell in the genetic ancestry cluster associated with self-reported Caucasian donors. In a later analysis, previously published TCR beta repertoires from 500 to 750 donors were re-analyzed and high-resolution HLA genotyping was added so that TCR occurrence patterns could be studied. In addition to the first cohort of 650 to 750 subjects, a separate validation cohort of around 110 different subjects was used. The number of typed donors differed by locus: about 629-640 for A, B, C, DRB1 and DQB1; approximately 520 for DQA1; approximately 600 for DPA1; and around 470 for DPB1. Donor age, sex, ethnicity and CMV serostatus were compiled alongside the repertoire data. Among several hundred genotyped donors of the cohort, an average of roughly 230,000 unique TCR beta nucleotide sequences was sequenced per donor, of which 15% to 20% were non-productive. To predict cytomegalovirus infection status, the study brought together high-throughput TCR immunosequencing, statistical association of individual TCRs with disease status, and machine learning. In a later genetic analysis, genome-wide SNP genotypes for about three fifths of the roughly 670 donors were used, and that subset was treated as a discovery cohort. Class I and class II HLA loci were covered by the typing at four-digit resolution. The study profiled the T cell repertoires of more than 500 subjects by immunosequencing and related them to cytomegalovirus serostatus. Roughly five DR-DQ haplotypes were handled as single units for association and clustering because linkage in the cohort was strong. The study aimed to test whether cataloging public T cell receptors could reveal signatures of past pathogen exposure. In an earlier analysis of a few hundred of the donors, high-throughput TCR beta sequencing was used to judge whether each TCR beta V gene segment behaved as functional or pseudogenic. General findings and caveats noted by the study authors: According to a later genetic analysis, donors in an Asian-associated ancestry cluster had fewer N-insertions in productive TCRs than the roughly 670-donor mean. Because counts were too low, about 18 rarely observed V segments, including chromosome 9 orphons, were excluded from the earlier analysis of around 590 of the donors. Immune exposure information for the cohort was limited to CMV serostatus. In a later analysis, HLA-associated TCR beta chains were found to be more clonally expanded and to have lower generation probabilities than equally common non-associated chains. A few of the identified cytomegalovirus-associated TCR beta chains were confirmed in vitro to be specific for cytomegalovirus antigens. A cluster of highly shared sequence variants was judged likely to represent a technical artifact of the sequencing pipeline. The study listed around 160 TCR beta chains as associated with cytomegalovirus. Correlated functional status among segregating V segments might be attributable to linkage disequilibrium, but an unknown experimental factor could not be ruled out. The authors suggested that the approach could potentially be extended to other disease states and immunological phenotypes. Because HLA typing was missing for some donors at each locus, association tests included only the typed subset. Cytomegalovirus status was reported to be diagnosed by the classifier with high specificity and sensitivity in both the original and validation cohorts. In a later analysis, the rate of TCR association differed among HLA loci, with DRB1 alleles having the most associated TCRs and HLA-C alleles having the fewest. An association between a missense DCLRE1C variant and V-gene and J-gene trimming of TCR beta chains was found in a later genetic analysis and replicated in an independent cohort. When HLA alleles, especially DR and DQ, strongly co-occurred, attributing TCR associations to individual alleles was difficult. While some public TCRs were present in many individuals, most TCR sequences turned up only very rarely across donors. The presence/absence analyses assumed that sequencing depth was roughly uniform across donors, and that assumption may not be true. Several of the top co-occurrence clusters appeared to be linked to parvovirus B19, influenza, CMV and Epstein-Barr virus, according to a later analysis. Because the 87-base-pair reads could not distinguish some IMGT-functional V segments, including TRBV6-2 and TRBV6-3, those segments were excluded. In this cohort, only TCR beta chains were sequenced, and detectable features were limited by the absence of alpha or paired-chain data. At a false discovery rate of 0.05, a later analysis linked under 20,000 TCR beta sequences to specific HLA alleles. An earlier analysis of approximately 500 of the donors showed that most TCR beta V segments appeared in productive rearrangements either about 90% or about 30% of the time, which broadly matched IMGT annotations. A further reported finding was that TCR beta sequences accurately predicted the HLA-A and HLA-B alleles for most subjects in the first cohort. In a later analysis, most CMV-associated TCR beta chains were found to appear HLA-restricted, with HLA associations seemingly driven largely by CMV exposure.

The CDR3 covers 14 residues, taking in both the cysteine and the phenylalanine. Solely the CDR3 DNA is kept, with 42 bases framed from the first base. Trimming at the junction amounts to 6 bases on V and 4 bases on J, and the germline ends lie 15 bases apart. CDR1 and CDR2 are drawn from the germline V gene: SNHLY, FYNNEI. Library preparation was by the immunoSEQ multiplex PCR assay. The multiplex PCR relied on a mix of 60 forward primers for TCR Vbeta segments and 13 reverse primers for TCR Jbeta segments. Amplification of the CDR3 region of rearranged TCR beta genes was performed with a multiplex PCR assay on genomic DNA. The amplified TCR beta libraries were sequenced on the Illumina HiSeq System as 87-base-pair reads. The original pipeline was this. In a later analysis, some 80 million unique TCR beta chains were counted across the approximately 670 repertoires, and about 9.9 million of these chains were shared by at least two donors. Raw reads were error-corrected and collapsed into unique sequences with a nearest-neighbor algorithm that merged closely related sequences to remove PCR and sequencing errors. V, D and J gene segments were assigned by aligning CDR3 sequences to IMGT reference sequences. For a sequence to be retained, a match of at least six nucleotides was required to both a V gene segment and a J gene segment. A rearrangement was called productive if the CDR3 had no stop codons and remained in frame with V and J, and every other rearrangement was called non-productive. Following IMGT convention, CDR3 was defined as the stretch from the second conserved V-encoded cysteine up to the conserved J-encoded phenylalanine. Sequences without an unambiguous match to a single V gene segment were excluded from the earlier analysis of a few hundred of the donors. An earlier analysis of approximately 590 of the donors classified V segments as functional when productive rearrangements were above 56.7% and as segregating when the standard deviation between donors was above 5%. A statistical classification framework was developed to diagnose cytomegalovirus status using the catalog of TCR beta chain sequences. In a later analysis, TCR nucleotide sequences were compared against IMGT/GENE-DB human TR gene sequences so that V and J genes could be assigned. Using the TCRdist pipeline, a later analysis assigned CDR3 sequences along with most-parsimonious VDJ recombination scenarios. In a later analysis, each TCR beta chain was defined by its CDR3 amino acid sequence together with its V-gene family, and reads without a unique V-gene family were excluded. As a way to deal with suspected cross-contamination and a sequencing artifact, a later analysis dropped hundreds of nucleotide sequences that were highly shared and had low generation probability. For each public chain, a later analysis derived a clonal expansion index from normalized ranks of inferred template counts within each repertoire. In a later analysis, generation probabilities were computed using a VDJ recombination model fitted to out-of-frame rearrangements, and the results were checked against IGoR. Hypergeometric tests were used in a later analysis to score TCR-TCR, TCR-HLA and TCR-CMV co-occurrence, with a repertoire-size bias correction applied to the TCR pairs. A later analysis estimated false discovery rates by permuting HLA or CMV assignments 20 times. In a later analysis, co-occurring TCRs were grouped using DBSCAN, with TCRdist sequence similarity added in when clustering inside HLA-allele-positive subsets. Repertoires with fewer than 30,000 or more than 120,000 public chains, plus five repertoires with anomalous nucleotide sharing, were excluded from co-occurrence clustering. TCRdb took over this immuneACCESS table, retaining in-frame rearrangements with V and J assigned. Such tables are incomplete; in checked studies, under half of the missing clones stem from an unresolved V gene, and the remainder is unexplained. V, J and clone size reflect that table, while D and trimming were determined from the DNA. The sample table lists approximately 140,000 clones, about three fifths of them with a count of one. The leading ten clones occupy roughly 6.8% of the sample.

This clonotype was obtained from a woman aged 60-75 years in good health and CMV-seropositive. This chain joins TRBV2 to TRBJ1-2; 6 matching bases give a weak D call of TRBD1. Source material: PBMCs. The bases read TGTGCCAGCAGCGTCCGGGACACAATCTATGGCTACACCTTC. Its protein reads: CASSVRDTIYGYTF.